The clone carrying this T cell receptor (beta chain) came up a few times. Its antigen is currently unknown. This sample stems from a study of blood T cells in healthy people across ages. The CDR3 length is 13 residues. Trimming pared 5 bases from V and 5 bases from J, leaving 11 bases between. A sample-barcoded 5' primer and a J-beta primer mix were used in a second PCR of roughly 6 to 11 cycles. TCRdb re-analysed the 5' RACE reads in MiXCR, keeping a single row per CDR3 protein. The data show roughly 1.7 million distinct CDR3 sequences, almost 35% seen once. Broader study findings: Estimated diversity that came from one million T cells was considered an underestimate.

This chain joins TRBV12-3 or TRBV12-4 and TRBJ2-3; D not resolved. The clonotype originates from a woman younger than 45 in good health. Sequencing was done on a sample of blood. The CDR3 region has the DNA TGTGCCAGCAGTCCTCGGGTTCGAGATACGCAGTATTTT. Translating it yields CASSPRVRDTQYF.